Presented here are 17 T cell receptor beta chains from one specimen sequenced in a study of blood T cells in healthy people across ages (dated by TCRdb to the mid-2010s). Receptors were amplified or captured by 5' RACE. TCRdb lists the instrument as Illumina HiSeq 2500. A second about 7 to 12 cycle PCR used a sample-barcoded 5' primer and a J-beta primer mix. The public reads were reprocessed in TCRdb via fastp at Q25 and MiXCR, keeping in-frame beta chains. Rows are unified per CDR3 protein, each entry keeping the most common DNA and genes. The sample profile shows about 750,000 distinct CDR3 sequences; about 53% of them were found once. The top ten clonotypes cover about 42% of the sample. The sequenced sample was blood. Receptors were obtained from a man of 80 years or more in good health.

This clonotype was observed a few times. The chain joins TRBV20-1 to TRBJ1-2, with no clear D. CDR3 length: 13 amino acids. CDR1 is DFQATT, CDR2 SNEGSKA, per germline (reference sequence). V gave up 0 bases and J gave up 3 bases, with 8 bases separating them. The CDR3 DNA reads TGCAGTGCTAGAGAGGGCAGCTACTATGGCTACACCTTC. This encodes CSAREGSYYGYTF.

The rearrangement joins TRBV5-1 to TRBJ2-5; D is uncertain. The J call may be faulty, since TRBJ2-7 better matches the DNA end. The CDR3 sequence is 16 residues long. Germline lookup yields CDR1 SGHRS and CDR2 YFSETQ. The CDR3 coding sequence is TGCGCCAGCAGCTTGGCCGGCGGAATTAGCTCCTACGAGCAGTACTTC. Translated: CASSLAGGISSYEQYF.

This clonotype showed up just a few times. V is TRBV5-1 and J is TRBJ1-3; D is undetermined. CDR1 is SGHRS and CDR2 is YFSETQ in the germline V gene. Trimming left V 0 bases short and J 0 bases short, with 4 bases between. The CDR3 loop spans 14 amino acids. CDR3: CASSLGDSGNTIYF. CDR3 in DNA: TGCGCCAGCAGCTTGGGGGACTCTGGAAACACCATATATTTT. The whole variable domain, remainder taken from reference TRBV5-1 and TRBJ1-3, is KAGVTQTPRYLIKTRGQQVTLSCSPISGHRSVSWYQQTPGQGLQFLFEYFSETQRNKGNFPGRFSGRQFSNSRSEMNVSTLELGDSALYLCASSLGDSGNTIYFGEGSWLTVV.

This clonotype was counted between two and nine times. J is TRBJ2-1 and V is TRBV27, with D unclear. CDR3 length: 13 residues. CDR1 and CDR2 (germline): MNHEY, SMNVEV (reference sequence). Trimming left V 2 bases short and J 3 bases short, with 5 bases between. CDR3 residues: CASSLPNYNEQFF. For the CDR3, the DNA is TGTGCCAGCAGTTTACCGAACTACAATGAGCAGTTCTTC.

The rearrangement links TRBV28 to TRBJ2-1; no firm D call. The CDR3 extends over 16 amino acids. Trimming took 5 bases from V and 2 from J, leaving 16 bases between them. Germline V CDR1 and CDR2: MDHEN, SYDVKM. The CDR3 protein is CASSTSAAPPYNEQFF. DNA of the CDR3: TGTGCCAGCAGTACCTCTGCGGCCCCTCCCTACAATGAGCAGTTCTTC. Based on the CDR3 plus reference TRBV28 and TRBJ2-1, the full variable domain is DVKVTQSSRYLVKRTGEKVFLECVQDMDHENMFWYRQDPGLGLRLIYFSYDVKMKEKGDIPEGYSVSREKKERFSLILESASTNQTSMYLCASSTSAAPPYNEQFFGPGTRLTVL.

The chain combines TRBV3-1 with TRBJ1-1, with a weak D call TRBD1 (5 bases). Germline-derived CDR1 and CDR2 are LGHDT and YNNKEL (reference sequence). The germline V and J ends were trimmed by 3 bases and 2 bases, with 13 bases remaining between them. This CDR3 comprises 15 residues. The CDR3 DNA reads TGTGCCAGCAGCCAGAACCAGGGTCGAAACACTGAAGCTTTCTTT. This translates into CASSQNQGRNTEAFF.

V is TRBV21-1 and J is TRBJ1-2; TRBD1 was called by the table and not checked on the DNA. TRBV21-1 is a known pseudogene. There are 14 residues in the CDR3. CDR3 sequence: CASSKRGDYYGYTF. CDR3 sequence (DNA): TGTGCCAGCAGCAAAAGGGGAGATTACTATGGCTACACCTTC.

The V and J genes are TRBV5-8 and TRBJ2-4, with 7 bases identical to TRBD1. The J call is uncertain, as TRBJ2-7 better fits the DNA end. This CDR3 region has 15 residues. Germline V gene lookup returns CDR1 SGHTS and CDR2 YDEGEE. DNA of the CDR3: TGTGCCAGCAGCCCTAAAGGGGGACAGCTGTACGAGCAGTACTTC. Translated: CASSPKGGQLYEQYF.

CDR3 nucleotide sequence: TGTGCCAGCTCACCGGTGCGGGAGGGCCCGTCCTACGAGCAGTACTTC. The encoded protein is CASSPVREGPSYEQYF. The V call is TRBV18, the J call TRBJ2-7, with 9 nucleotides matching TRBD2. J gave up 1 base and V 3 bases, and 7 bases lay outside the gene matches. This CDR3 has 16 amino acids. Germline CDR1 reads KGHSH; CDR2 reads LQKENI.

The CDR3 DNA reads TGCAGTGCTAGAGTAGGACTTCCAACGGTTCAGTACTTC. It yields the protein CSARVGLPTVQYF. The chain employs TRBV20-1 and TRBJ2-7; a possible D gene is TRBD2 (5 bases). V lost 1 base to trimming and J lost 10 bases, with 17 bases between them. CDR1 is DFQATT, CDR2 SNEGSKA, per germline (reference sequence). The length of the CDR3 is 13 residues.

The chain links TRBV28 to TRBJ2-2; tentative D call: TRBD2 (5 bases). The CDR3 covers 15 residues. Per the germline V gene, CDR1 is MDHEN and CDR2 is SYDVKM. V was shortened by 6 bases and J by 3 bases, with 14 bases between the two germline ends. CDR3 protein: CASRTPGLDTGELFF. In DNA form, the CDR3 reads TGTGCCAGCAGAACCCCGGGGTTGGACACCGGGGAGCTGTTTTTT.

V is TRBV29-1 and J is TRBJ2-5; D is perhaps TRBD1 or TRBD2 (5 bases each). V was trimmed by 2 bases and J by 5 bases, leaving 18 bases between them. CDR3 length equals 15 residues. Per the germline V gene, CDR1 is SQVTM and CDR2 is ANQGSEA. This CDR3 reads CSVESTAGRRETQYF. CDR3 nucleotides: TGCAGCGTTGAAAGTACGGCAGGGAGACGGGAGACCCAGTACTTC.

Remarks on this clonotype: One end of the junction does not line up with germline, which may come from a read error. The chain carries TRBV28 and TRBJ2-4, with 7 nucleotides matching TRBD2. Germline V lookup: CDR1 MDHEN, CDR2 SYDVKM. The CDR3 extends over 18 amino acids. The CDR3 DNA follows: TGTGCCGGCAGTTTTGCTAGCGGTACCGGCTTAGCCAAAAACATTCAGTACTTC. Its protein product is CAGSFASGTGLAKNIQYF.

V usage is TRBV7-3 and J usage is TRBJ2-5; D is unresolved. Germline V gene data show CDR1 as SGHTA and CDR2 as FQGTGA. This CDR3 region has 13 residues. V was pared by 5 bases and J by 5 bases, with 12 bases between. CDR3 nucleotide sequence: TGTGCCAGCAGCCGATGGGGATGGGAGACCCAGTACTTC. It translates to CASSRWGWETQYF. The whole variable domain, remainder taken from reference TRBV7-3 and TRBJ2-5, is GAGVSQTPSNKVTEKGKYVELRCDPISGHTALYWYRQSLGQGPEFLIYFQGTGAADDSGLPNDRFFAVRPEGSVSTLKIQRTERGDSAVYLCASSRWGWETQYFGPGTRLLVL.

The chain carries TRBV3-1 and TRBJ2-1; weak D call: TRBD2 (5 bases). Germline lookup yields CDR1 LGHDT and CDR2 YNNKEL (reference sequence). This CDR3 contains 13 residues. Trimming took 1 base from V and 12 from J, leaving 13 bases between them. The CDR3 nucleotides are TGTGCCAGCAGCCAAGGACGACCGGGAAGGCAGTTCTTC. Translating gives CASSQGRPGRQFF.

The gene calls are TRBV6-6 and TRBJ2-7; D might be TRBD1 (6 bases). Germline assignment: CDR1 MNHNY and CDR2 SVGAGI (reference sequence). The CDR3 is 13 residues long. V lost 8 bases, J lost 2 bases, and 13 bases lay in between. The CDR3 loop reads CASARGYAYEQYF. CDR3 in DNA: TGTGCCAGCGCCAGGGGTTATGCCTACGAGCAGTACTTC.

The J gene is TRBJ2-1, the V gene TRBV7-6, with TRBD2 identical over 8 bases. The CDR3 has 18 residues. V was clipped by 7 bases and J by 6 bases; unmatched bases: 20. Germline lookup yields CDR1 SGHVS and CDR2 FNYEAQ. CDR3 coding DNA: TGTGCCAGCAACCCCGGGCCTACTAGCGGTAAATGGGGCAATGAGCAGTTCTTC. Translation gives CASNPGPTSGKWGNEQFF.